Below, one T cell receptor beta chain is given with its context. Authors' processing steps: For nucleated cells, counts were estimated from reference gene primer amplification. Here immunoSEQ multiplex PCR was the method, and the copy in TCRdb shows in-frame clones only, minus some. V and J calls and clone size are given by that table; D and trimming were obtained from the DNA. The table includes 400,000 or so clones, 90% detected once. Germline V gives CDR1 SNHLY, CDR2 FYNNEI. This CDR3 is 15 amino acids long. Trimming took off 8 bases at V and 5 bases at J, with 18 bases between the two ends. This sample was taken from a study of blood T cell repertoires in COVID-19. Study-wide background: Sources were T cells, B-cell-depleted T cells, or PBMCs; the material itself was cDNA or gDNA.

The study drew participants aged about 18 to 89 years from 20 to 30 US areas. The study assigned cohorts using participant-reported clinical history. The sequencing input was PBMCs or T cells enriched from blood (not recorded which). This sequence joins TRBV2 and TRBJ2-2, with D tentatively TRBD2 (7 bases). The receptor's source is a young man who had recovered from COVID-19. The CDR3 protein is CASSPEGGRTGELFF. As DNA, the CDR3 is TGTGCCAGCTCCCCAGAGGGGGGGCGAACCGGGGAGCTGTTTTTT.